These 20 T cell receptor beta chains came from one sample sequenced in a study of shared clonotypes between healthy human individuals. Assay used: immunoSEQ multiplex PCR; TCRdb lists only in-frame clones, some missing. The sample lists millions of clones; 85% to 95% were seen once. The sample comprised naive CD4+ T cells from PBMCs. The subset was: CD45RA+ positively selected. The receptors stem from a man aged 18 to 30 in good health. Some clones in this sample may be carry-over from other donors' samples.

V gene TRBV5-4 combines with J gene TRBJ1-1, with no clear D. The CDR3 loop spans 15 amino acids. V was cut by 2 bases and J by 4 bases, with 15 bases left in between. Germline CDR1 reads SGHNT; CDR2 reads YYREEE (reference sequence). DNA of the CDR3: TGTGCCAGCAGCTTTAGAGCGTCCCCGGGCACTGAAGCTTTCTTT. Translating it yields CASSFRASPGTEAFF.

The rearrangement uses TRBV7-9 and TRBJ1-6, with TRBD1 as a possible D gene (6 bases). V gave up 5 bases and J gave up 7 bases, with 12 bases separating them. Germline V gene data show CDR1 as SEHNR and CDR2 as FQNEAQ (reference sequence). The CDR3 totals 14 residues. CDR3 sequence (DNA): TGTGCCAGCAGCCCAGGACAGACCAATTCACCCCTCCACTTT. Translation gives CASSPGQTNSPLHF.

This clone has a single count. Within the sample, other DNA sequences also encode this same CDR3. The chain employs TRBV5-1 and TRBJ2-5; no clear D gene. The CDR3 contains 13 residues. V was pared by 5 bases and J by 5 bases, with 13 bases between. Germline values: CDR1 SGHRS, CDR2 YFSETQ. This CDR3 is CASSSGLRETQYF. CDR3 in DNA: TGCGCCAGCAGTTCGGGCCTACGGGAGACCCAGTACTTC.

The V call is TRBV28, the J call TRBJ1-2; tentatively, D is TRBD1 (6 bases). The CDR3 length is 15 residues. CDR1 is MDHEN and CDR2 is SYDVKM in the germline V gene. The ends were cut back, 5 bases at V and 8 bases at J, with 21 bases in the middle. CDR3 bases: TGTGCCAGCAGTAGGGCAGCAGGGGCGCCGGGGGGCTACACCTTC. As protein: CASSRAAGAPGGYTF.

The count of this clone is one. The chain carries TRBV29-1 and TRBJ2-3; D unclear. The length of the CDR3 is 12 residues. CDR1 is SQVTM and CDR2 is ANQGSEA in the germline V gene. V was shortened by 5 bases and J by 2 bases, with 8 bases between the two germline ends. The CDR3 nucleotides are TGCAGCGTTCTACTCAACACAGATACGCAGTATTTT. It codes for CSVLLNTDTQYF.

The chain recombines TRBV5-6 with TRBJ2-6; no clear D gene. Germline values: CDR1 SGHDT, CDR2 YYEEEE. The V and J ends lost 0 bases and 0 bases respectively, with 13 bases between them. The CDR3 is 18 residues long. The DNA for the CDR3 is TGTGCCAGCAGCTTGGAGCCGGTTCTCTACTCTGGGGCCAACGTCCTGACTTTC. As protein: CASSLEPVLYSGANVLTF.

The J gene is TRBJ2-3, the V gene TRBV11-2, with D possibly TRBD2 on 6 matching bases. Trimming left V 5 bases short and J 4 bases short, with 16 bases between. The CDR3 spans 15 residues. Germline CDR1 and CDR2: SGHAT and FQNNGV. This CDR3 is CASSKTGLPADTQYF. The CDR3 coding sequence is TGTGCCAGCAGCAAGACGGGACTTCCAGCAGATACGCAGTATTTT. The full variable domain, with the rest looked up from reference TRBV11-2 and TRBJ2-3, is EAGVAQSPRYKIIEKRQSVAFWCNPISGHATLYWYQQILGQGPKLLIQFQNNGVVDDSQLPKDRFSAERLKGVDSTLKIQPAKLEDSAVYLCASSKTGLPADTQYFGPGTRLTVL.

The chain recombines TRBV7-9 with TRBJ2-2; no reliable D call. Trimming stripped 2 bases from V and 0 bases from J, with 10 bases between. Per germline, CDR1 SEHNR and CDR2 FQNEAQ (reference sequence). The CDR3 spans 16 residues. DNA for the CDR3: TGTGCCAGCAGCTTATCTGTTCCGGCGAACACCGGGGAGCTGTTTTTT. This codes for CASSLSVPANTGELFF.

The CDR3 sequence: CASSPTSTPGGEQYF. Here the CDR3 DNA reads TGCGCCAGCAGCCCTACGAGTACCCCGGGAGGGGAGCAGTACTTC. The chain links TRBV5-1 to TRBJ2-7; TRBD2 agrees at 8 bases. The CDR3 totals 15 residues. With 4 bases clipped from V and 7 bases from J, the junction kept 13 bases outside the gene matches. Per the germline V gene, CDR1 is SGHRS and CDR2 is YFSETQ.

V and J are TRBV27 and TRBJ2-1, with TRBD2 matching 15 bases. Germline V gene sequence: CDR1 MNHEY, CDR2 SMNVEV (reference sequence). V shed 4 bases, J shed 0 bases, and the junction held 4 bases outside the gene matches. This CDR3 has 18 amino acids. The chain's CDR3 is CASSSGLAGGSSYNEQFF. CDR3 coding DNA: TGTGCCAGCAGTTCGGGACTAGCGGGAGGAAGCTCCTACAATGAGCAGTTCTTC.

The chain has TRBV2 and TRBJ2-7, with D possibly called TRBD1 or TRBD2 (5 bases each). The CDR3 is 15 amino acids. Trimming pared 3 bases from V and 4 bases from J, leaving 16 bases between. Germline assignment: CDR1 SNHLY and CDR2 FYNNEI. The CDR3 region has the DNA TGTGCCAGCAGTGACGCGGCCGCAGGGAGTTACGAGCAGTACTTC. Protein: CASSDAAAGSYEQYF.

The chain is built from TRBV15 and TRBJ2-1, with TRBD2 identical over 10 bases. The CDR3 consists of 15 residues. CDR1 is LNHNV and CDR2 is YYDKDF in the germline V gene (reference sequence). The J segment lost 4 bases and the V segment lost 4 bases, leaving 4 bases of the junction unmatched. This chain's CDR3 is CATSTLAGVYNEQFF. The CDR3 bases are TGTGCCACCAGCACGCTAGCGGGGGTATACAATGAGCAGTTCTTC.

The chain uses TRBV6-5 and TRBJ2-7; 7 bases agree with TRBD2. The CDR3 covers 16 residues. Trimming took 0 bases from V and 3 from J; bases not matched to a gene: 8. Germline CDR1 is MNHEY and CDR2 is SVGAGI. The CDR3 spells CASSYSSASGNYEQYF. CDR3 sequence (DNA): TGTGCCAGCAGTTACTCCTCAGCTAGCGGTAACTACGAGCAGTACTTC.

This clone was counted only a few times. V and J are TRBV15 and TRBJ2-2; D is unclear. The V end lost 2 bases, the J end lost 5 bases, and 3 bases lay between the germline ends. Germline assignment: CDR1 LNHNV and CDR2 YYDKDF (reference sequence). The CDR3 is 12 amino acids. CDR3 bases: TGTGCCACCAGCAGAATGACCGGGGAGCTGTTTTTT. Its translation: CATSRMTGELFF.

The CDR3 coding sequence is TGTGCCAGCTCACCAGTACCCCCGGGTAGGGGGCGACGGGCCGGGGAGCTGTTTTTT. It is translated as CASSPVPPGRGRRAGELFF. The V gene is TRBV18, the J gene TRBJ2-2; 7 nucleotides match TRBD1. Germline CDR1 reads KGHSH; CDR2 reads LQKENI. With V trimmed by 2 bases and J by 6 bases, 18 bases remained unmatched. This CDR3 has 19 residues.

V and J are TRBV27 and TRBJ2-1; 9 bases agree with TRBD1. The V and J ends lost 5 bases and 8 bases, in that order; junction bases with no gene match: 7. From germline, CDR1 is MNHEY and CDR2 SMNVEV (reference sequence). The CDR3 totals 14 residues. CDR3 coding DNA: TGTGCCAGCAGTCTGGGGACAGGGTTCGATGAGCAGTTCTTC. It specifies CASSLGTGFDEQFF.

CDR3 amino acids: CSVAPLLVSEQYF. CDR3 nucleotides: TGCAGCGTCGCGCCCCTTTTGGTGAGCGAGCAGTACTTC. The V gene is TRBV29-1, the J gene TRBJ2-5; no firm D call. The DNA end favors TRBJ2-7, so the J call may be wrong. Germline V gene sequence: CDR1 SQVTM, CDR2 ANQGSEA. This CDR3 is 13 amino acids long.

Only one count was recorded for this clone. The DNA is left out, because the CDR3 cannot be placed on it with certainty; the CDR3 is given as TCRdb lists it. V is TRBV7-2 and J is TRBJ1-5. Termini included, the CDR3 measures 14 amino acids. Germline CDR1 and CDR2: SGHTA and FQGNSA. CDR3 sequence reads: CASSSSRDNQPQHF.

The chain is built from TRBV5-1 and TRBJ1-1; perhaps TRBD1 as D (5 bases). CDR3 length: 14 residues. With 4 bases removed from V and 3 bases from J, the gap between germline ends came to 13 bases. CDR1 and CDR2 (germline): SGHRS, YFSETQ. In DNA, the CDR3 is TGCGCCAGCAGCACCGGGACTTTCTACACTGAAGCTTTCTTT. It specifies CASSTGTFYTEAFF. Full variable domain (remainder filled in from reference TRBV5-1 and TRBJ1-1): KAGVTQTPRYLIKTRGQQVTLSCSPISGHRSVSWYQQTPGQGLQFLFEYFSETQRNKGNFPGRFSGRQFSNSRSEMNVSTLELGDSALYLCASSTGTFYTEAFFGQGTRLTVV.

Note on this clone: The same CDR3 arises from other DNA sequences in this sample as well. The chain employs TRBV20-1 and TRBJ1-1; D not resolved. Trimming stripped 1 base from V and 7 bases from J, with 7 bases between. The germline V gene encodes CDR1 DFQATT and CDR2 SNEGSKA (reference sequence). The CDR3 consists of 11 residues. The CDR3 bases are TGCAGTGCTAGAGGTGCAGGTGAAGCTTTCTTT. This translates into CSARGAGEAFF.